Following are 19 T cell receptor beta chains from one sample sequenced in a study of cytomegalovirus exposure and HLA in healthy donors. Primers: 60 Vbeta forward and 13 Jbeta reverse. Produced via immunoSEQ multiplex PCR; TCRdb's table is partial and in-frame only. The sample records fewer than 250,000 clones, more than 80% being singletons. Sequencing was performed on PBMCs. The receptor source for this set is a man aged 25-45 years in good health and CMV-seronegative.

The rearrangement uses TRBV9 and TRBJ2-2, with a possible D match to TRBD2 (5 bases). Germline values: CDR1 SGDLS, CDR2 YYNGEE. Trimming shortened V by 4 bases and J by 7 bases, and 11 bases separated the two germline ends. The CDR3 covers 13 residues. CDR3 sequence: CASSPHRGGELFF. DNA for the CDR3: TGTGCCAGCAGCCCCCATCGGGGCGGGGAGCTGTTTTTT. The full variable domain, completed using reference TRBV9 and TRBJ2-2, is DSGVTQTPKHLITATGQRVTLRCSPRSGDLSVYWYQQSLDQGLQFLIQYYNGEERAKGNILERFSAQQFPDLHSELNLSSLELGDSALYFCASSPHRGGELFFGEGSRLTVL.

CDR3 sequence: CASSSGTENTIYF. CDR3 DNA sequence: TGTGCCAGCAGCTCAGGGACAGAAAACACCATATATTTT. J is TRBJ1-3 and V is TRBV5-4, with 7 bases that match TRBD1. This CDR3 is 13 amino acids long. V dropped 3 bases and J dropped 6; count of bases not matched to a gene: 3. Germline V lookup: CDR1 SGHNT, CDR2 YYREEE (reference sequence).

The count of this clone is one. The chain carries TRBV11-3 and TRBJ2-7; the D gene is possibly TRBD2 (6 bases). From germline, CDR1 is SGHNT and CDR2 YENEEA. V was clipped by 5 bases and J by 6 bases, with 14 bases between them. The CDR3 is 13 residues long. The CDR3: CASSHRRGGEQYF. The CDR3 bases are TGTGCCAGCAGCCACCGGCGGGGTGGCGAGCAGTACTTC.

This chain uses TRBV4-2 with TRBJ2-7; 9 bases agree with TRBD2. Germline trimming cut 0 bases from V and 0 bases from J; bases unmatched to any gene: 3. The CDR3 is 16 amino acids. Germline V gene lookup returns CDR1 LGHNA and CDR2 YNFKEQ. CDR3 in DNA: TGTGCCAGCAGCCAAGATGAAGCGGGGGGCTCCTACGAGCAGTACTTC. Protein sequence: CASSQDEAGGSYEQYF.

The chain employs TRBV6-1 and TRBJ2-7; D remains ambiguous. Trimming removed 6 bases from V and 4 bases from J, with 16 bases in between. Germline lookup yields CDR1 MNHNS and CDR2 SASEGT. The CDR3 is 14 amino acids. The CDR3 DNA reads as TGTGCCAGCAGGACACGACGAATTCCTTACGAGCAGTACTTC. This sequence encodes CASRTRRIPYEQYF.

The chain combines TRBV7-9 with TRBJ2-1, with a possible D match to TRBD1 (5 bases). The CDR3 is 12 residues long. Trimming cost V 5 bases and J 15 bases, with 17 bases left between them. The V gene's germline CDR1 is SEHNR and CDR2 FQNEAQ (reference sequence). CDR3 protein: CASSLDSLMRFF. CDR3 in DNA: TGTGCCAGCAGCCTAGACAGCCTGATGCGGTTCTTC. Drawing the rest from reference TRBV7-9 and TRBJ2-1, the complete variable domain is DTGVSQNPRHKITKRGQNVTFRCDPISEHNRLYWYRQTLGQGPEFLTYFQNEAQLEKSRLLSDRFSAERPKGSFSTLEIQRTEQGDSAMYLCASSLDSLMRFFGPGTRLTVL.

The chain is built from TRBV27 and TRBJ2-1; 11 positions match TRBD2. From germline, CDR1 is MNHEY and CDR2 SMNVEV (reference sequence). The CDR3 has 17 residues. V lost 4 bases and J lost 0; bases outside the gene matches: 5. This CDR3 reads CASSSPSGGFSYNEQFF. In nucleotides, the CDR3 is TGTGCCAGCAGTTCCCCTAGCGGGGGGTTCTCCTACAATGAGCAGTTCTTC.

The gene calls are TRBV19 and TRBJ2-6, with D unresolved. Trimming shortened V by 3 bases and J by 4 bases, and 7 bases separated the two germline ends. Germline assignment: CDR1 LNHDA and CDR2 SQIVND (reference sequence). The CDR3 spans 14 residues. The CDR3 region has the DNA TGTGCCAGTAGTATCCCTCCCGGGGCCAACGTCCTGACTTTC. This sequence encodes CASSIPPGANVLTF.

V gene TRBV19 combines with J gene TRBJ1-5; tentative D call: TRBD1 (6 bases). The CDR3 covers 16 residues. Trimming shortened V by 6 bases and J by 4 bases, and 19 bases separated the two germline ends. In germline, CDR1 is LNHDA, CDR2 SQIVND (reference sequence). The CDR3 region has the DNA TGTGCCAGTAGCTCGCCCTTTAGACAGGCGAATCAGCCCCAGCATTTT. Translated: CASSSPFRQANQPQHF. The full variable domain, completed using reference TRBV19 and TRBJ1-5, is DGGITQSPKYLFRKEGQNVTLSCEQNLNHDAMYWYRQDPGQGLRLIYYSQIVNDFQKGDIAEGYSVSREKKESFPLTVTSAQKNPTAFYLCASSSPFRQANQPQHFGDGTRLSIL.

CDR3: CASSTTTGGAGGYTF. CDR3 nucleotide sequence: TGTGCCAGCAGCACCACTACAGGGGGCGCGGGTGGCTACACCTTC. The V gene is TRBV7-8, the J gene TRBJ1-2, with 9 bases lining up with TRBD1. The CDR3 extends over 15 amino acids. CDR1 and CDR2 from the germline V gene are SGHVS and FQNEAQ. V dropped 5 bases and J dropped 7; count of bases not matched to a gene: 11.

This clone was counted a single time. This chain uses TRBV7-6 with TRBJ2-2; D uncertain. Germline assignment: CDR1 SGHVS and CDR2 FNYEAQ. The V end lost 0 bases, the J end lost 4 bases, and 6 bases lay between the germline ends. CDR3 length equals 14 residues. The chain's CDR3 is CASSLAPGTGELFF. The CDR3 DNA sequence: TGTGCCAGCAGCTTAGCCCCGGGCACCGGGGAGCTGTTTTTT.

This chain uses TRBV11-2 with TRBJ2-7, with TRBD1 as a possible D gene (5 bases). The CDR3 consists of 11 residues. Trimming shortened V by 8 bases and J by 9 bases, and 14 bases separated the two germline ends. Germline CDR1 and CDR2: SGHAT and FQNNGV. The DNA of the CDR3 is TGTGCCAGCGGGTTCGCTAGGGGGCAGTACTTC. Translating gives CASGFARGQYF. The complete variable domain, with remaining parts taken from reference TRBV11-2 and TRBJ2-7, reads EAGVAQSPRYKIIEKRQSVAFWCNPISGHATLYWYQQILGQGPKLLIQFQNNGVVDDSQLPKDRFSAERLKGVDSTLKIQPAKLEDSAVYLCASGFARGQYFGPGTRLTVT.

The chain couples TRBV5-1 to TRBJ2-5, with 7 bases lining up with TRBD2. This CDR3 region has 17 residues. In germline, CDR1 is SGHRS, CDR2 YFSETQ. The trim removed 1 base at V and 1 base at J, leaving 10 bases unmatched. The CDR3 nucleotides read TGCGCCAGCAGCTTGCTGGTTACGGGGGGAAGCCAAGAGACCCAGTACTTC. Protein: CASSLLVTGGSQETQYF.

The rearrangement links TRBV6-5 to TRBJ1-1, with TRBD1 as a possible D gene (5 bases). Germline V gene sequence: CDR1 MNHEY, CDR2 SVGAGI. This CDR3 is built from 13 residues. The V gene lost 2 bases and the J gene lost 1 base, with 5 bases spanning the gap. The CDR3 DNA sequence: TGTGCCAGCAGTTACCAGGGGAACACTGAAGCTTTCTTT. It codes for CASSYQGNTEAFF.

V gene TRBV11-2 combines with J gene TRBJ2-5, with TRBD2 matching 8 bases. Germline V gene data show CDR1 as SGHAT and CDR2 as FQNNGV. Unmatched junction bases numbered 9, after V lost 4 bases and J lost 2 bases. CDR3 size: 16 residues. The CDR3 protein is CASSSHRGGRQETQYF. For the CDR3, the DNA is TGTGCCAGCAGCTCGCACCGGGGGGGGAGACAAGAGACCCAGTACTTC.

This chain connects TRBV9 to TRBJ2-1; 7 nucleotides agree with TRBD1. Looked up from germline, CDR1 is SGDLS and CDR2 is YYNGEE. CDR3 length: 14 residues. V lost 3 bases, J lost 0 bases, and 0 bases stayed unmatched. CDR3 sequence: CASSGDSSYNEQFF. CDR3 DNA sequence: TGTGCCAGCAGCGGGGACAGCTCCTACAATGAGCAGTTCTTC. The whole variable domain, filled in from reference TRBV9 and TRBJ2-1, reads DSGVTQTPKHLITATGQRVTLRCSPRSGDLSVYWYQQSLDQGLQFLIQYYNGEERAKGNILERFSAQQFPDLHSELNLSSLELGDSALYFCASSGDSSYNEQFFGPGTRLTVL.

This chain uses TRBV27 with TRBJ1-1; D possibly corresponds to TRBD1 (6 bases). The V end was cut by 6 bases, the J end by 4 bases, with 15 bases between. CDR3 length: 14 residues. Germline V CDR1 and CDR2: MNHEY, SMNVEV (reference sequence). The CDR3 is CASRTTGSGTEAFF. The CDR3 nucleotides read TGTGCCAGCAGGACCACAGGGTCAGGCACTGAAGCTTTCTTT.

V gene TRBV7-9 combines with J gene TRBJ2-5; D not certain. Per the germline V gene, CDR1 is SEHNR and CDR2 is FQNEAQ (reference sequence). The V gene lost 2 bases and the J gene lost 11 bases, with 9 bases spanning the gap. CDR3 size: 11 residues. CDR3 in DNA: TGTGCCAGCAGCTTATTTGCGGAGCAGTACTTC. This codes for CASSLFAEQYF.

V usage is TRBV5-1 and J usage is TRBJ2-5, with a possible D match to TRBD2 (5 bases). The CDR3 is 17 amino acids. The germline CDR1 and CDR2 sequences are SGHRS and YFSETQ. Trimming stripped 7 bases from V and 5 bases from J, with 27 bases between. CDR3 protein: CASFKGTEDRRGETQYF. The DNA of the CDR3 is TGCGCCAGCTTCAAGGGCACCGAGGATCGTCGAGGGGAGACCCAGTACTTC.